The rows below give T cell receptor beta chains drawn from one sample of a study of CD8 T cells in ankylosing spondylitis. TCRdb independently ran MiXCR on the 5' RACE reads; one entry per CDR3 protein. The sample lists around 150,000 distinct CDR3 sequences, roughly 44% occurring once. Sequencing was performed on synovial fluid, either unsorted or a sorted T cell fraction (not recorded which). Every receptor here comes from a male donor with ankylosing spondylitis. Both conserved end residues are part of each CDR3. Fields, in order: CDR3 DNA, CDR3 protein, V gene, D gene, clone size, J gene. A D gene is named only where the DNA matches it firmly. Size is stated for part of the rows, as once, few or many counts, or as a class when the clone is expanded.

cdr3_nt: TGTGCCAGCAGTTACTTGGGTGACCAAGAGACCCAGTACTTC; cdr3_aa: CASSYLGDQETQYF; v_call: TRBV27; d_call: NA; clone_size: few; j_call: TRBJ2-5
cdr3_nt: TGTGCCAGCAGTGCCCGGGGGGCCAGATACACTGAAGCTTTCTTT; cdr3_aa: CASSARGARYTEAFF; v_call: TRBV6-1; d_call: NA; clone_size: NA; j_call: TRBJ1-1
cdr3_nt: TGTGCCAGCAGTGGGTCCCGTGGTCAGCCCCAGCATTTT; cdr3_aa: CASSGSRGQPQHF; v_call: TRBV25-1; d_call: NA; clone_size: NA; j_call: TRBJ1-5
cdr3_nt: TGCGCCAGCAGGCCGGGGAGGAAGGGGAGGAGTTCACCCCTCCACTTT; cdr3_aa: CASRPGRKGRSSPLHF; v_call: TRBV5-1; d_call: NA; clone_size: NA; j_call: TRBJ1-6
cdr3_nt: TGCAGCGTTTTACTTTTGGAGACCCAGTACTTC; cdr3_aa: CSVLLLETQYF; v_call: TRBV29-1; d_call: NA; clone_size: many; j_call: TRBJ2-5
cdr3_nt: TGTGCCAGCAGCCTCGACTTTAATCAGCCCCAGCATTTT; cdr3_aa: CASSLDFNQPQHF; v_call: TRBV7-9; d_call: NA; clone_size: few; j_call: TRBJ1-5
cdr3_nt: TGTGCCACCAGTGATTTAGAACTGCCCTACAATGAGCAGTTCTTC; cdr3_aa: CATSDLELPYNEQFF; v_call: TRBV24-1; d_call: NA; clone_size: NA; j_call: TRBJ2-1
cdr3_nt: TGCAGTGCTAGAGTCCCGGGACAGGGAGACGTTTCTGAAGCTTTCTTT; cdr3_aa: CSARVPGQGDVSEAFF; v_call: TRBV20-1; d_call: TRBD1; clone_size: many; j_call: TRBJ1-1
cdr3_nt: TGCAGTGCCACCGGGACAGGGGGCTTCTACGAGCAGTACTTC; cdr3_aa: CSATGTGGFYEQYF; v_call: TRBV20-1; d_call: TRBD1; clone_size: NA; j_call: TRBJ2-7
cdr3_nt: TGCGCCAGCACCCTAGGGAGCTCCACTGAAGCTTTCTTT; cdr3_aa: CASTLGSSTEAFF; v_call: TRBV4-1; d_call: NA; clone_size: NA; j_call: TRBJ1-1
cdr3_nt: TGTGCCAGCAGCTCGCAGGGGGCCGGGGAGCTGTTTTTT; cdr3_aa: CASSSQGAGELFF; v_call: TRBV5-6; d_call: TRBD1; clone_size: many; j_call: TRBJ2-2
cdr3_nt: TGTGCCAGCAGCTTAGGACAGGGACCACCCGGGGAGCTGTTTTTT; cdr3_aa: CASSLGQGPPGELFF; v_call: TRBV7-2; d_call: TRBD1; clone_size: NA; j_call: TRBJ2-2
cdr3_nt: TGTGCCAGCAGTTTATTGGGGGGAGACCCCTACAATGAGCAGTTCTTC; cdr3_aa: CASSLLGGDPYNEQFF; v_call: TRBV27; d_call: NA; clone_size: NA; j_call: TRBJ2-1
cdr3_nt: TGTGCCAGCAGCCCCTTAGCGGGAGAAGCAGAGACCCAGTACTTC; cdr3_aa: CASSPLAGEAETQYF; v_call: TRBV11-1; d_call: TRBD2; clone_size: NA; j_call: TRBJ2-5
cdr3_nt: TGCAGCGTTGAAGATTCCCGACTAGATACGCAGTATTTT; cdr3_aa: CSVEDSRLDTQYF; v_call: TRBV29-1; d_call: NA; clone_size: NA; j_call: TRBJ2-3
cdr3_nt: TGTGCCAGCAGTGAATTGTTTTTGGGGCCCTTTGACACTGAAGCTTTCTTT; cdr3_aa: CASSELFLGPFDTEAFF; v_call: TRBV2; d_call: NA; clone_size: NA; j_call: TRBJ1-1
cdr3_nt: TGTGCCAGCCGGTGGGGTGGCGATGAAAAACTGTTTTTT; cdr3_aa: CASRWGGDEKLFF; v_call: TRBV2; d_call: NA; clone_size: NA; j_call: TRBJ1-4
cdr3_nt: TGTGCCAGTAGTCGCCGGTGGTCCAATCAGCCCCAGCATTTT; cdr3_aa: CASSRRWSNQPQHF; v_call: TRBV19; d_call: NA; clone_size: NA; j_call: TRBJ1-5
cdr3_nt: TGCGCCAGCAGCCAGAGAGGGGTATCCGGAAACACCATATATTTT; cdr3_aa: CASSQRGVSGNTIYF; v_call: TRBV4-1; d_call: NA; clone_size: few; j_call: TRBJ1-3
cdr3_nt: TGTGCCAGCAGTTTAGAGCGCAGTACGACCGGGGAGCTGTTTTTT; cdr3_aa: CASSLERSTTGELFF; v_call: TRBV12-3/TRBV12-4; d_call: NA; clone_size: few; j_call: TRBJ2-2
cdr3_nt: TGCAGTGCTAGAGACCTAGGGGGCGATGAGCAGTTCTTC; cdr3_aa: CSARDLGGDEQFF; v_call: TRBV20-1; d_call: TRBD1; clone_size: few; j_call: TRBJ2-1
cdr3_nt: TGTGCCACCGGACAGGAACGCCACGAGCAGTACTTC; cdr3_aa: CATGQERHEQYF; v_call: TRBV11-2; d_call: TRBD1; clone_size: NA; j_call: TRBJ2-7
cdr3_nt: TGTGCCACCAAGCCGGGACAGAAAAAACCGTCCTATAATTCACCCCTCCACTTT; cdr3_aa: CATKPGQKKPSYNSPLHF; v_call: TRBV24-1; d_call: TRBD1; clone_size: NA; j_call: TRBJ1-6
cdr3_nt: TGTGCCAGCAGCCCCGGCTGGTGGAACACTGAAGCTTTCTTT; cdr3_aa: CASSPGWWNTEAFF; v_call: TRBV12-3/TRBV12-4; d_call: NA; clone_size: few; j_call: TRBJ1-1
cdr3_nt: TGCGCCAGCAGCCAAGAAGGGCGGGAGAGGGATACGCAGTATTTT; cdr3_aa: CASSQEGRERDTQYF; v_call: TRBV4-3; d_call: TRBD2; clone_size: NA; j_call: TRBJ2-3
cdr3_nt: TGTGCCAGCAGTTTTCGCGTCTATAGCAATCAGCCCCAGCATTTT; cdr3_aa: CASSFRVYSNQPQHF; v_call: TRBV28; d_call: NA; clone_size: many; j_call: TRBJ1-5
cdr3_nt: TGTGCCAGCAGCTTAGCGTTGAGCGACACTGAAGCTTTCTTT; cdr3_aa: CASSLALSDTEAFF; v_call: TRBV7-6; d_call: NA; clone_size: NA; j_call: TRBJ1-1
cdr3_nt: TGTGCCAGCAGCTTAGTGGGGACAGGGTTTTCGCGGGAGTCTGAAGCTTTCTTT; cdr3_aa: CASSLVGTGFSRESEAFF; v_call: TRBV11-2; d_call: TRBD1; clone_size: NA; j_call: TRBJ1-1